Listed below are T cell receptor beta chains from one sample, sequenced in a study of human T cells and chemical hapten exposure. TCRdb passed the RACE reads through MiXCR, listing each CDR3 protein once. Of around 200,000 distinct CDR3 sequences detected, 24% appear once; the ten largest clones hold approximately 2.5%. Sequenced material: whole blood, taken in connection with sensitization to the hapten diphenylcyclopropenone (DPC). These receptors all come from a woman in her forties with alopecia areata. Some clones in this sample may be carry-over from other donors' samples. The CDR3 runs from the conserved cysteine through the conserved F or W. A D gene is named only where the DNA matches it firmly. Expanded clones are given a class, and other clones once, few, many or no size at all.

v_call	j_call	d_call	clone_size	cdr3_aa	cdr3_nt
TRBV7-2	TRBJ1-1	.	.	CASSLNRGEAFF	TGTGCCAGCAGCTTAAACCGGGGAGAAGCTTTCTTT
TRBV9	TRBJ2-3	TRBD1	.	CASSTRFLPGQDTQYF	TGTGCCAGCAGCACTCGATTCTTACCGGGACAGGATACGCAGTATTTT
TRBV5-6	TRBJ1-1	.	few	CASSSVPTAAETEAFF	TGTGCCAGCAGCTCCGTCCCTACAGCCGCCGAGACTGAAGCTTTCTTT
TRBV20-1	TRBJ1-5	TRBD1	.	CSARTGPFEQPQHF	TGCAGTGCCAGGACAGGGCCGTTTGAGCAGCCCCAGCATTTT
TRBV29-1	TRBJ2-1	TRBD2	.	CSERTSGSSYNEQFF	TGCAGCGAGAGGACTAGCGGGAGCTCCTACAATGAGCAGTTCTTC
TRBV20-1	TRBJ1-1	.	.	CSARGQLPNTEAFF	TGCAGTGCTAGAGGACAGCTACCGAACACTGAAGCTTTCTTT
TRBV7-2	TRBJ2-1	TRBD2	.	CASNERGSGSNEQFF	TGTGCCAGCAACGAGCGCGGCAGCGGGAGTAATGAGCAGTTCTTC
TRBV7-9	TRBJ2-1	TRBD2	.	CASSPGLAGGGEQFF	TGTGCCAGCAGCCCAGGACTAGCGGGAGGAGGCGAGCAGTTCTTC
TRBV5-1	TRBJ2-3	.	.	CASSLDPRATDTQYF	TGCGCCAGCAGCTTGGATCCTAGGGCCACAGATACGCAGTATTTT
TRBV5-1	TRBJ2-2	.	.	CASTPTGSSGELFF	TGCGCCAGCACCCCAACAGGGTCATCCGGGGAGCTGTTTTTT
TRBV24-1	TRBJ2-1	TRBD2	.	CATSDWGTRPEQFF	TGTGCCACCAGTGATTGGGGGACTAGGCCTGAGCAGTTCTTC
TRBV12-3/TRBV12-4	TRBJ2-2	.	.	CASSWGDTGELFF	TGTGCCAGCAGTTGGGGCGACACCGGGGAGCTGTTTTTT
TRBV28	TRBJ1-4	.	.	CASSSDQGFGTNEKLFF	TGTGCCAGCAGTTCAGACCAGGGATTTGGAACTAATGAAAAACTGTTTTTT
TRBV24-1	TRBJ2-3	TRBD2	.	CATSGDGGADTQYF	TGTGCCACCAGTGGGGACGGGGGGGCAGATACGCAGTATTTT
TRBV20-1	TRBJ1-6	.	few	CSASSGHHNSPLHF	TGCAGTGCTAGTTCGGGACACCATAATTCACCCCTCCACTTT
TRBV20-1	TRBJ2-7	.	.	CSARAGLPTFSYEQYF	TGCAGTGCTAGAGCGGGACTGCCAACCTTCTCCTACGAGCAGTACTTC
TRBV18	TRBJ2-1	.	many	CASSPPMSGEQFF	TGTGCCAGCTCACCACCCATGAGTGGTGAGCAGTTCTTC
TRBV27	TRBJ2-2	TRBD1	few	CASSPSIQGFLNTGELLF	TGTGCCAGCAGTCCCTCCATACAGGGGTTTTTAAACACCGGGGAGCTGCTTTTT
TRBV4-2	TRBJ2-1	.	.	CASSLIRENEQFF	TGTGCCAGCAGCCTAATCAGGGAAAATGAGCAGTTCTTC
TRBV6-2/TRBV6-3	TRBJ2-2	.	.	CASKGGIGELFF	TGTGCCAGCAAGGGGGGCATCGGGGAGCTGTTTTTT
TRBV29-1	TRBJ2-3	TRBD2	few	CSACLAGLPDTQYF	TGCAGCGCATGCCTAGCGGGCTTGCCAGATACGCAGTATTTT
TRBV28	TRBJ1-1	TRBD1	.	CASSPPQGGTEAFF	TGTGCCAGCAGCCCCCCGCAGGGGGGAACTGAAGCTTTCTTT
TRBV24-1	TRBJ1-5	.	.	CATSDWGRNQPQHF	TGTGCCACCAGTGATTGGGGGAGGAATCAGCCCCAGCATTTT
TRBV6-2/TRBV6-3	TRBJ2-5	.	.	CASRTTQKQETQYF	TGTGCCAGCAGGACAACGCAAAAACAAGAGACCCAGTACTTC
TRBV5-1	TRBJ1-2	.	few	CASSLTVSEEGYTF	TGCGCCAGCAGCTTGACAGTATCCGAGGAAGGCTACACCTTC
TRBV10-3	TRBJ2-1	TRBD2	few	CAIRAGGSYNEQFF	TGTGCCATCAGGGCGGGAGGGTCCTACAATGAGCAGTTCTTC
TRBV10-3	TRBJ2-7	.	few	CAISDGGRKESYEQYF	TGTGCCATCAGTGACGGGGGGCGGAAGGAGTCCTACGAGCAGTACTTC